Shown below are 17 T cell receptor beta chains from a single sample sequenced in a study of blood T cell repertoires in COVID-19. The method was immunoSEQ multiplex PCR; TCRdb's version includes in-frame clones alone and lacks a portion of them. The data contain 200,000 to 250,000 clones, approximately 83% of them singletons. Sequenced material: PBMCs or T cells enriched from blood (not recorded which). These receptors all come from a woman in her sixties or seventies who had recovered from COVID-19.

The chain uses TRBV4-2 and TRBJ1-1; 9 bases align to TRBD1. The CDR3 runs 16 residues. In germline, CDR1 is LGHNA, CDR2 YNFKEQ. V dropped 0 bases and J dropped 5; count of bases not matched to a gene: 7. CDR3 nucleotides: TGTGCCAGCAGCCAAGACGACAGGGGGTTCACGACTGAAGCTTTCTTT. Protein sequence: CASSQDDRGFTTEAFF.

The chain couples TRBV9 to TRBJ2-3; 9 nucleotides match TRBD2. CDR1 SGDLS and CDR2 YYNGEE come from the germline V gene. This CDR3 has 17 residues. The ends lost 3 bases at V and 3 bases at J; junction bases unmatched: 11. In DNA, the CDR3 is TGTGCCAGCAGCGCTCCCTATAGCGGGAGAGGTACAGATACGCAGTATTTT. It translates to CASSAPYSGRGTDTQYF.

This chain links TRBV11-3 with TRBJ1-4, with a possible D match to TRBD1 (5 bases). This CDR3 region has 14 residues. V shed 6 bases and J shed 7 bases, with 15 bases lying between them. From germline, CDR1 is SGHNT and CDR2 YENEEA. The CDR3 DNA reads TGTGCCAGCAGGCCAGGAAGGGGTTGTGAAAAACTGTTTTTT. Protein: CASRPGRGCEKLFF.

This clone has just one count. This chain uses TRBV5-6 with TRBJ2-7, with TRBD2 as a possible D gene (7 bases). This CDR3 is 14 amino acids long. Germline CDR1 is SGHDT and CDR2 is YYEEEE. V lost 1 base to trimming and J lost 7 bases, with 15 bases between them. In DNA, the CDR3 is TGTGCCAGCAGCTTGAGGGAGGGGGTATATGAGCAGTACTTC. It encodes CASSLREGVYEQYF.

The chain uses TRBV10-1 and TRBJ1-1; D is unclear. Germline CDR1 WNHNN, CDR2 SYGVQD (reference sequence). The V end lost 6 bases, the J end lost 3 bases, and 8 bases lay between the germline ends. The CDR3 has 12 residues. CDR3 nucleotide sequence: TGCGCCAGCAGCAGGAAGGACACTGAAGCTTTCTTT. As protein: CASSRKDTEAFF.

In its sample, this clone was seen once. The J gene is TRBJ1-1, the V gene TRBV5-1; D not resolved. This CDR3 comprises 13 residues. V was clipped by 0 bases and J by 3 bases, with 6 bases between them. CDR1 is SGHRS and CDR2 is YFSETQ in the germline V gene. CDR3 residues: CASSLASHTEAFF. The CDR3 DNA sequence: TGCGCCAGCAGCTTGGCTAGTCACACTGAAGCTTTCTTT.

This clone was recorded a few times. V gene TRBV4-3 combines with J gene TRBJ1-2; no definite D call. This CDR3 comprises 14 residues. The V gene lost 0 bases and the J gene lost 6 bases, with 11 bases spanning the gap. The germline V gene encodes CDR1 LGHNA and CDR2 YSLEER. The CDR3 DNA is TGCGCCAGCAGCCAAGATGCGGGGATCAATGGCTACACCTTC. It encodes CASSQDAGINGYTF.

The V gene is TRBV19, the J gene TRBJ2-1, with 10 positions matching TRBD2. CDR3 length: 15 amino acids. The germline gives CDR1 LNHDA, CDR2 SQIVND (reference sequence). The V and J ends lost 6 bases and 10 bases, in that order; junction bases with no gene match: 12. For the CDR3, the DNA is TGTGCCAGTAGCGAGGTAGCGGGGGGCCTAAGAGAGCAGTTCTTC. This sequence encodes CASSEVAGGLREQFF.

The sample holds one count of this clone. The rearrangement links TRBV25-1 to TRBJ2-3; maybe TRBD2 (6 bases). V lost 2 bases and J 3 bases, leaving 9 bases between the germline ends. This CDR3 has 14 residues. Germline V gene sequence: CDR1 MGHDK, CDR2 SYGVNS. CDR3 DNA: TGTGCCAGCAGTGAACGGAGGGTAACAGATACGCAGTATTTT. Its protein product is CASSERRVTDTQYF.

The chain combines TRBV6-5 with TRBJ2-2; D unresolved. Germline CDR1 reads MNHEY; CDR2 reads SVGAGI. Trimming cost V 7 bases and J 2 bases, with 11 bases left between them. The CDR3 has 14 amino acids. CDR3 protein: CASIVSLNTGELFF. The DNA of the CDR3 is TGTGCCAGCATAGTGTCACTAAACACCGGGGAGCTGTTTTTT.

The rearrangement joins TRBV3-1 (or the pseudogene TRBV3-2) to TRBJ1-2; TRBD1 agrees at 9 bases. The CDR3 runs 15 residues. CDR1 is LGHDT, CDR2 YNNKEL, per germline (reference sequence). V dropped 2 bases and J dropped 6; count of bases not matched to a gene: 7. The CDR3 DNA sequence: TGTGCCAGCAGCCAACGCTCGGGACAGGGTAATGGCTACACCTTC. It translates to CASSQRSGQGNGYTF.

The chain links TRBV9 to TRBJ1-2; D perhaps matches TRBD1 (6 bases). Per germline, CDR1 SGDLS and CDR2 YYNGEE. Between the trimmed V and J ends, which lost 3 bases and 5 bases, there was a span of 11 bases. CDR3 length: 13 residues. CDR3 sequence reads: CASSAEGTYGYTF. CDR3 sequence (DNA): TGTGCCAGCAGCGCCGAGGGGACATATGGCTACACCTTC.

The CDR3 DNA sequence: TGTGCCAGCAGTTTCTGGGGCAGCTCCTACGAGCAGTACTTC. Residues: CASSFWGSSYEQYF. The rearrangement joins TRBV27 to TRBJ2-7; possible D gene TRBD1, 5 bases. Trimming shortened V by 3 bases and J by 0 bases, and 9 bases separated the two germline ends. CDR1 and CDR2 (germline): MNHEY, SMNVEV (reference sequence). The CDR3 consists of 14 residues.

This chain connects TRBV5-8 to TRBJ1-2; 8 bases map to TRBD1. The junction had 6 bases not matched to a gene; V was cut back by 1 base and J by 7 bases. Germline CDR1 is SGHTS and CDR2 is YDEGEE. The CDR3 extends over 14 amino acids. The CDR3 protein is CASSLYAGGGGYTF. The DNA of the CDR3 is TGTGCCAGCAGCTTGTACGCAGGGGGCGGTGGCTACACCTTC.

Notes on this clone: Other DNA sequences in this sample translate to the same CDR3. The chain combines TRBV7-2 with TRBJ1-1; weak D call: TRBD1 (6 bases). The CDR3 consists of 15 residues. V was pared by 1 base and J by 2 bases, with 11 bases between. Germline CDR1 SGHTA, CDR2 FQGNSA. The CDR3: CASSLGGGGNTEAFF. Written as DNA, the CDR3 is TGTGCCAGCAGCTTAGGGGGAGGGGGTAACACTGAAGCTTTCTTT.

CDR3 in amino acids: CASSIDRVGGYTF. The DNA for the CDR3 is TGTGCCAGCAGCATTGACAGGGTCGGGGGCTACACCTTC. The chain employs TRBV5-4 and TRBJ1-2, with TRBD1 matching over 7 bases. This CDR3 region has 13 residues. The V segment lost 4 bases and the J segment 8 bases; nucleotides outside the gene matches: 8. The germline V gene has CDR1 SGHNT and CDR2 YYREEE (reference sequence).

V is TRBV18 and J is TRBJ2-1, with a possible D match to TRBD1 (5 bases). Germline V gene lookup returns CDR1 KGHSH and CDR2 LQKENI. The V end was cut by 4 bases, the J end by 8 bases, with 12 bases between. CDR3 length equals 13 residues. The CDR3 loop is CASSQLTGDEQFF. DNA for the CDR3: TGTGCCAGCTCACAACTAACAGGAGATGAGCAGTTCTTC. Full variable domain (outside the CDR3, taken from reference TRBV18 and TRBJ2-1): NAGVMQNPRHLVRRRGQEARLRCSPMKGHSHVYWYRQLPEEGLKFMVYLQKENIIDESGMPKERFSAEFPKEGPSILRIQQVVRGDSAAYFCASSQLTGDEQFFGPGTRLTVL.